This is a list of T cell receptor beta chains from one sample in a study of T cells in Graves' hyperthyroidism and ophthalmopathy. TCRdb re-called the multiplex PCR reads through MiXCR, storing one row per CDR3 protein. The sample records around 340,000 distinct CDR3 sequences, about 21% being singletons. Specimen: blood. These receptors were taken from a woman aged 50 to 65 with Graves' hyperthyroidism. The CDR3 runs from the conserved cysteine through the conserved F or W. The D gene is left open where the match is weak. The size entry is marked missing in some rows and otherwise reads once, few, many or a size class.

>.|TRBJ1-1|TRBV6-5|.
CASIPGRGYTEAFF
TGTGCCAGCATCCCCGGGAGGGGCTACACTGAAGCTTTCTTT
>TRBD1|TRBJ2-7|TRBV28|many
CARRRSRTGGYEQYF
TGTGCCAGGAGAAGAAGCCGGACAGGGGGCTACGAGCAGTACTTC
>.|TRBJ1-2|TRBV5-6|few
CASSLVEANYGYTF
TGTGCCAGCAGCTTGGTGGAAGCTAACTATGGCTACACCTTC
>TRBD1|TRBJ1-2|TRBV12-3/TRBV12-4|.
CASSKQGHYGYTF
TGTGCCAGCAGTAAACAGGGGCACTATGGCTACACCTTC
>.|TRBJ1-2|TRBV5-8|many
CASSLDRALTF
TGTGCCAGCAGCTTGGACAGGGCACTCACCTTC
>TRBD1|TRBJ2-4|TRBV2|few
CASSPDRGLSLAKNIQYF
TGTGCCAGCAGCCCGGACAGGGGGCTCTCCCTAGCCAAAAACATTCAGTACTTC
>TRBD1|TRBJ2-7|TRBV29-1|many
CSVLNYRGKAYEQYF
TGCAGCGTCCTTAATTACAGGGGAAAAGCCTACGAGCAGTACTTC
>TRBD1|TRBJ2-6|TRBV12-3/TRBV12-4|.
CASSFAQLVSTGTGFTGANVLTF
TGTGCCAGCAGTTTCGCCCAATTAGTTTCGACCGGGACAGGGTTTACTGGGGCCAACGTCCTGACTTTC
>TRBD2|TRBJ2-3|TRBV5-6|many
CASSLAMREGDTQYF
TGTGCCAGCAGCTTGGCCATGCGGGAGGGAGATACGCAGTATTTT
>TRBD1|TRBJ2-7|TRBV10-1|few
CASSESNGQGADEQYF
TGCGCCAGCAGTGAGTCGAATGGACAGGGGGCAGACGAGCAGTACTTC
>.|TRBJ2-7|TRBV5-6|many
CASSSLRAQSYEQYF
TGTGCCAGCAGCTCTCTGCGGGCCCAGTCCTACGAGCAGTACTTC
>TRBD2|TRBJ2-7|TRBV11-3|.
CASSFAGLAGGKAYEQYF
TGTGCCAGCAGCTTCGCGGGACTAGCGGGAGGAAAGGCCTACGAGCAGTACTTC
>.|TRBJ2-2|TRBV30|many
CAWSFPRGELFF
TGTGCCTGGAGTTTCCCTCGCGGGGAGCTGTTTTTT
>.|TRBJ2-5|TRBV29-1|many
CSVLRQWETQYF
TGCAGCGTTCTAAGGCAGTGGGAGACCCAGTACTTC
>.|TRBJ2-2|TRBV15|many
CATSRDAKEGELFF
TGTGCCACCAGCAGAGATGCGAAGGAGGGGGAGCTGTTTTTT
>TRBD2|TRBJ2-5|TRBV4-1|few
CASSQDQSSGGPQETQYF
TGCGCCAGCAGCCAAGATCAGTCTAGCGGGGGGCCCCAAGAGACCCAGTACTTC
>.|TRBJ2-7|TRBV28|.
CASSPSSRTRHEQYF
TGTGCCAGCAGTCCCTCATCCAGGACGCGCCACGAGCAGTACTTC
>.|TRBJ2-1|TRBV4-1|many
CASSQEDRFYNEQFF
TGCGCCAGCAGCCAAGAAGACAGATTTTACAATGAGCAGTTCTTC
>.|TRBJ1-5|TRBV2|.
CASSATGNSNQPQHF
TGTGCCAGCAGTGCAACAGGGAATAGCAATCAGCCCCAGCATTTT
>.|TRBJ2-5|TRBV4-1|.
CASSQDLLNQETQYF
TGCGCCAGCAGCCAAGATCTCCTAAACCAAGAGACCCAGTACTTC
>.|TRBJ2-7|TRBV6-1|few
CASSGRTGHYEQYF
TGTGCCAGCAGCGGGAGGACAGGGCACTACGAGCAGTACTTC
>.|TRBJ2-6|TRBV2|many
CASETGTLSGANVLTF
TGTGCCAGCGAGACAGGTACCCTCTCTGGGGCCAACGTCCTGACTTTC
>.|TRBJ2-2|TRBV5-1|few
CASRPTLIHTGELFF
TGCGCCAGCAGACCCACACTAATCCACACCGGGGAGCTGTTTTTT
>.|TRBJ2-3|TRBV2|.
CASSDYRFTDTQYF
TGTGCCAGCAGTGATTACAGGTTCACAGATACGCAGTATTTT
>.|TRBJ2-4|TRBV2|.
CASSPGTALAKNIQYF
TGTGCCAGCAGTCCGGGGACTGCTCTAGCCAAAAACATTCAGTACTTC
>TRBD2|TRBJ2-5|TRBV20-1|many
CSATTSGGYRRETQYF
TGCAGTGCTACAACTAGCGGGGGATACCGTCGGGAGACCCAGTACTTC
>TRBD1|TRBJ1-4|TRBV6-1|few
CASSRTGSHEKLFF
TGTGCCAGCAGTAGGACAGGGAGTCATGAAAAACTGTTTTTT
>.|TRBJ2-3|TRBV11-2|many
CASSSQDTQYF
TGTGCCAGCAGCTCCCAGGATACGCAGTATTTT
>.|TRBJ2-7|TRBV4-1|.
CASSQEGSGYEQYF
TGCGCCAGCAGCCAAGAGGGGTCTGGCTACGAGCAGTACTTC
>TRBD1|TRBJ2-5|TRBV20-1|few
CSARGPSGQAYQETQYF
TGCAGTGCTAGAGGTCCCTCGGGACAGGCGTACCAAGAGACCCAGTACTTC
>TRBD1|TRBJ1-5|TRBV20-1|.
CSALKDRANQPQHF
TGCAGTGCCCTCAAGGACAGGGCTAATCAGCCCCAGCATTTT
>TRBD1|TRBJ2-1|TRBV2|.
CASSDGTGFYNEQFF
TGTGCCAGCAGTGATGGGACAGGGTTCTACAATGAGCAGTTCTTC
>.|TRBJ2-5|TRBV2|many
CASRGFRETQYF
TGTGCCAGCAGAGGATTCAGGGAGACCCAGTACTTC
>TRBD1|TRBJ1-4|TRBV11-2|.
CASSTRGGMANEKLFF
TGTGCCAGCAGCACACGAGGGGGCATGGCTAATGAAAAACTGTTTTTT
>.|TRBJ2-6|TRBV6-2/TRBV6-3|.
CASSYEGGANVLTF
TGTGCCAGCAGTTACGAAGGTGGGGCCAACGTCCTGACTTTC
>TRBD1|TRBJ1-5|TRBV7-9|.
CASSFMPPGQGNQPQHF
TGTGCCAGCAGCTTTATGCCGCCTGGACAGGGGAATCAGCCCCAGCATTTT
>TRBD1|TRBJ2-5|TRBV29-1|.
CSVTRGNQETQYF
TGCAGCGTTACCAGGGGGAACCAAGAGACCCAGTACTTC